These 20 T cell receptor beta chains came from one sample sequenced in a study of blood T cell repertoires in COVID-19 (dated by TCRdb to the early 2020s). The library came from the immunoSEQ multiplex PCR assay. This immuneACCESS table, as held by TCRdb, lists in-frame sequences with V and J called but not all clones. Of the missing ones, under half trace to an unresolved V gene in checked studies; the others have no known cause. This sample gives 250,000 to 350,000 clones in total; about 92% of them show up just once. The biggest ten clones account for 2.6% of the sample. The source material was PBMCs or T cells enriched from blood (not recorded which). These receptors all come from a man between 60 and 75 years old who had recovered from COVID-19.

The chain employs TRBV6-6 and TRBJ1-4; D remains ambiguous. Trimming stripped 0 bases from V and 7 bases from J, with 6 bases between. Germline V gene lookup returns CDR1 MNHNY and CDR2 SVGAGI (reference sequence). The CDR3 length is 13 residues. The CDR3 DNA reads as TGTGCCAGCAGTTACTCCCGGGTTGAAAAACTGTTTTTT. Its translation: CASSYSRVEKLFF.

The chain uses TRBV19 and TRBJ2-7; 9 nucleotides align to TRBD1. The trim removed 4 bases at V and 2 bases at J, leaving 12 bases unmatched. The CDR3 contains 17 residues. Germline assignment: CDR1 LNHDA and CDR2 SQIVND (reference sequence). CDR3 protein: CASSKAWTGVRAYEQYF. CDR3 nucleotide sequence: TGTGCCAGTAGTAAGGCCTGGACAGGGGTAAGGGCCTACGAGCAGTACTTC.

The chain has TRBV19 and TRBJ1-5, with TRBD1 matching over 7 bases. Germline V gene sequence: CDR1 LNHDA, CDR2 SQIVND (reference sequence). CDR3 length equals 16 residues. J gave up 6 bases and V 5 bases, and 13 bases lay outside the gene matches. The CDR3 reads CASSPSFARGSQPQHF. The CDR3 nucleotides are TGTGCCAGTAGTCCCAGCTTCGCCAGGGGGAGTCAGCCCCAGCATTTT.

The chain joins TRBV13 to TRBJ1-4; 10 bases are shared with TRBD1. This CDR3 has 16 amino acids. The ends lost 5 bases at V and 8 bases at J; junction bases unmatched: 11. The V gene's germline CDR1 is PRHDT and CDR2 FYEKMQ (reference sequence). The CDR3 DNA reads as TGTGCCAGCAGCCCCCGCCCGGGACAGGGGAACGAAAAACTGTTTTTT. This encodes CASSPRPGQGNEKLFF.

The chain couples TRBV30 to TRBJ1-3; D gene uncertain. Germline V gene sequence: CDR1 GTSNPN, CDR2 SVGIG (reference sequence). V lost 6 bases and J lost 4, with 16 bases in between. The CDR3 extends over 14 amino acids. Here the CDR3 reads CACANLNSGNTIYF. The CDR3 DNA reads TGTGCCTGCGCCAACCTTAACAGCGGAAACACCATATATTTT.

The chain employs TRBV18 and TRBJ1-3; D unresolved. CDR1 is KGHSH, CDR2 LQKENI, per germline. The CDR3 is made up of 16 amino acids. The ends were cut back, 2 bases at V and 0 bases at J, with 11 bases in the middle. The CDR3: CASSPIQRFSGNTIYF. CDR3 DNA sequence: TGTGCCAGCTCACCAATACAAAGATTCTCTGGAAACACCATATATTTT.

V is TRBV7-2 and J is TRBJ2-1, with TRBD2 matching over 12 bases. This CDR3 region has 16 residues. Germline CDR1 is SGHTA and CDR2 is FQGNSA. V shed 6 bases and J 8 bases; nucleotides not matched to a gene: 11. Here the CDR3 DNA reads TGTGCCAGCAGGTACCTAGCGGGAGGGCCAGCCCATGAGCAGTTCTTC. This encodes CASRYLAGGPAHEQFF.

V usage is TRBV24-1 and J usage is TRBJ2-1; 7 bases map to TRBD2. CDR1 and CDR2 (germline): KGHDR, SFDVKD. V shed 6 bases, J shed 8 bases, and the junction held 15 bases outside the gene matches. This CDR3 contains 16 residues. The CDR3 region is CATSPLAVGGRDEQFF. CDR3 DNA sequence: TGTGCCACCAGTCCCCTTGCGGTCGGGGGGAGGGATGAGCAGTTCTTC.

This chain uses TRBV30 with TRBJ1-6; 10 bases match TRBD1. V shed 2 bases, J shed 5 bases, and the junction held 12 bases outside the gene matches. Germline V lookup: CDR1 GTSNPN, CDR2 SVGIG (reference sequence). This CDR3 is 18 amino acids long. CDR3 in amino acids: CAWSNTGTGVLDNSPLHF. CDR3 sequence (DNA): TGTGCCTGGAGTAATACCGGGACAGGGGTTTTGGATAATTCACCCCTCCACTTT. The entire variable domain, with the rest obtained from reference TRBV30 and TRBJ1-6, is as follows: SQTIHQWPATLVQPVGSPLSLECTVEGTSNPNLYWYRQAAGRGLQLLFYSVGIGQISSEVPQNLSASRPQDRQFILSSKKLLLSDSGFYLCAWSNTGTGVLDNSPLHFGNGTRLTVT.

Of note for this clone: The same CDR3 is also encoded by other DNA sequences in this sample. The chain employs TRBV5-1 and TRBJ1-1, with D hard to call. The germline V and J ends were trimmed by 2 bases and 4 bases, with 12 bases remaining between them. Germline V lookup: CDR1 SGHRS, CDR2 YFSETQ. This CDR3 spans 14 amino acids. In nucleotides, the CDR3 is TGCGCCAGCAGCTTAGGGCGGGGTGGCACTGAAGCTTTCTTT. Amino acids: CASSLGRGGTEAFF.

The chain links TRBV3-1 (or the pseudogene TRBV3-2) to TRBJ2-7, with D hard to call. This CDR3 has 17 amino acids. Germline loops: CDR1 LGHDT, CDR2 YNNKEL (reference sequence). Trimming removed 0 bases at V and 4 bases at J, with 19 bases between. This chain's CDR3 is CASSQDPFDVGLYEQYF. In DNA, the CDR3 is TGTGCCAGCAGCCAAGACCCCTTCGACGTGGGCCTTTACGAGCAGTACTTC.

The chain employs TRBV3-1 (or the pseudogene TRBV3-2) and TRBJ2-3; 11 nucleotides agree with TRBD2. V shed 3 bases, J shed 8 bases, and the junction held 7 bases outside the gene matches. Germline CDR1 LGHDT, CDR2 YNNKEL (reference sequence). There are 15 residues in the CDR3. CDR3 sequence reads: CASSHLAGGRVTQYF. For the CDR3, the DNA is TGTGCCAGCAGCCATCTAGCGGGGGGACGGGTTACGCAGTATTTT.

This rearrangement joins TRBV6-5 to TRBJ2-5, with 7 positions matching TRBD1. In germline, CDR1 is MNHEY, CDR2 SVGAGI. This CDR3 contains 14 residues. The trim removed 7 bases at V and 4 bases at J, leaving 9 bases unmatched. In DNA, the CDR3 is TGTGCCAGCAAAAAAGACAGGGCCCGAGAGACCCAGTACTTC. Translation gives CASKKDRARETQYF.

CDR3 sequence (DNA): TGTGCCAGCAGCGAACAGGGGGCCTTGGATAGCAATCAGCCCCAGCATTTT. This encodes CASSEQGALDSNQPQHF. This chain joins TRBV7-2 and TRBJ1-5, with TRBD1 matching 9 bases. The CDR3 has 17 residues. With V trimmed by 5 bases and J by 0 bases, 8 bases remained unmatched. The germline V gene has CDR1 SGHTA and CDR2 FQGNSA.

This chain connects TRBV27 to TRBJ2-3; 8 bases match TRBD2. This CDR3 region has 17 residues. Per the germline V gene, CDR1 is MNHEY and CDR2 is SMNVEV (reference sequence). V trimming: 5 bases; J trimming: 2 bases; junction bases outside the gene matches: 12. For the CDR3, the DNA is TGTGCCAGCAGTGTCTCCGGGACTAGTCCCGCCACAGATACGCAGTATTTT. Translating it yields CASSVSGTSPATDTQYF.

J is TRBJ1-3 and V is TRBV5-1, with 7 bases aligning to TRBD1. Trimming took 0 bases from V and 4 from J; bases not matched to a gene: 7. Germline assignment: CDR1 SGHRS and CDR2 YFSETQ. The CDR3 loop spans 16 amino acids. The DNA for the CDR3 is TGCGCCAGCAGCTTGGGAGGGACAGATCCAGGAAACACCATATATTTT. Its translation is CASSLGGTDPGNTIYF.

The chain recombines TRBV2 with TRBJ1-2, with D uncertain. Trimming shortened V by 3 bases and J by 7 bases, and 18 bases separated the two germline ends. CDR1 is SNHLY and CDR2 is FYNNEI in the germline V gene. The CDR3 length is 15 residues. The CDR3 region is CASSEDPGTFTGYTF. For the CDR3, the DNA is TGTGCCAGCAGTGAGGATCCAGGCACCTTTACTGGCTACACCTTC.

CDR3 in amino acids: CASSLLGTGAFF. Written as DNA, the CDR3 is TGTGCCAGCAGTTTATTGGGGACTGGGGCTTTCTTT. The chain has TRBV12-3 or TRBV12-4 and TRBJ1-1; possible D gene TRBD1, 5 bases. V lost 2 bases, J lost 11 bases, and 12 bases lay in between. The CDR3 extends over 12 amino acids.

The chain joins TRBV13 to TRBJ2-3; TRBD1 matches at 8 bases. This CDR3 is 14 amino acids long. Germline trimming cut 5 bases from V and 8 bases from J; bases unmatched to any gene: 9. From germline, CDR1 is PRHDT and CDR2 FYEKMQ (reference sequence). CDR3 coding DNA: TGTGCCAGCAGCATGGACAGGGTGTCAGGTACGCAGTATTTT. It encodes CASSMDRVSGTQYF.

This chain joins TRBV21-1 and TRBJ1-6; TRBD1, the table's D call, was not compared with the DNA. TRBV21-1 is a pseudogene locus. This CDR3 is 14 amino acids long. As DNA, the CDR3 is TGTGCCAGCAGCAAAGAAGGGGATAATTCACCCCTCCACTTT. This encodes CASSKEGDNSPLHF.